This T cell receptor (beta chain) is from a study of cytomegalovirus exposure and HLA in healthy donors. Study-wide context: Samples from HLA-typed donors yielded 65 million to 90 million unique TCRs in an early data release. Falling in the Caucasian-associated ancestry cluster were 65% to 90% of a few hundred genotyped donors.

Regarding the study as a whole: Later, TCR association rates were found to vary by HLA locus, highest for DRB1 and lowest for HLA-C. In presence/absence analyses, roughly uniform sequencing depth across donors was assumed.

V lost 6 bases, J lost 0 bases, and 5 bases stayed unmatched. Looked up from germline, CDR1 is LGHNA and CDR2 is YSLEER. The CDR3 contains 15 residues. Primers: 60 Vbeta forward and 13 Jbeta reverse. Libraries were prepared by immunoSEQ multiplex PCR; TCRdb keeps only in-frame clonotypes and omits some of them. The data hold 90,000 to 120,000 clones, with roughly four fifths observed a single time. As for this clone: Its matching antigen is unknown.

This chain connects TRBV4-3 to TRBJ2-3, with 8 bases that match TRBD2. This TCR derives from a man younger than 30 in good health and CMV-seronegative. The sample consisted of PBMCs. CDR3 bases: TGCGCCAGCAGTCATAGCGGGGCTAGCACAGATACGCAGTATTTT. Translation gives CASSHSGASTDTQYF.